This paragraph reports one T cell receptor beta chain. Antigen: not known. The data originate from a study of CD8 T cells in ankylosing spondylitis. General study findings and limits: A TCR beta motif of 8 or 9 highly homologous variants appeared characteristic of ankylosing spondylitis blood. Significant enrichment of disease-linked clones was reportedly seen in matched ankylosing spondylitis synovial fluid. Some motif variants were previously reported in reactive arthritis synovial fluid and blood.

Germline CDR1 and CDR2: KGHSH and LQKENI. V was cut by 0 bases and J by 1 base, with 12 bases left in between. This CDR3 is 16 amino acids long. Quantitative 5'-RACE with molecular barcodes produced the TCR beta libraries. TCRdb reprocessed the 5' RACE reads via MiXCR and lists one record per CDR3 protein. The table includes 670,000 or so distinct CDR3 sequences, around 20% detected once. This chain links TRBV18 with TRBJ2-5; D might be TRBD1 or TRBD2, each matching 5 bases. This receptor was obtained from a male donor with ankylosing spondylitis. The specimen sequenced was blood, either unsorted or a sorted T cell fraction (not recorded which). The CDR3 region has the DNA TGTGCCAGCTCACCACCGGGGGTTGGAATCCAAGAGACCCAGTACTTC. This encodes CASSPPGVGIQETQYF.